Listed below are T cell receptor beta chains from one sample, sequenced in a study of blood T cell repertoires in COVID-19. Profiling relied on immunoSEQ multiplex PCR, and the TCRdb table lists in-frame clones only, not all of them. The sample holds about 330,000 clones, more than 75% seen once. Sequenced: peripheral blood. These receptors originate from a woman between 45 and 65 years old with acute or convalescent COVID-19. The CDR3 runs from the conserved cysteine through the conserved F or W. A D gene is named only where the DNA matches it firmly. Clone size is stated in some rows and not others, as once, few, many or a class when expanded.

D: .; size: .; V: TRBV24-1; CDR3: CATSDPGQGNWDEQFF
D: TRBD1; size: few; V: TRBV2; CDR3: CASSSNRGTEKLFF
D: .; size: .; V: TRBV11-2; CDR3: CASSLRGPVAEAFF
D: TRBD1; size: .; V: TRBV7-8; CDR3: CASSPGTAANYGYTF
D: TRBD2; size: .; V: TRBV19; CDR3: CATSGLAGVHEQFF
D: TRBD2; size: .; V: TRBV5-6; CDR3: CASSLNGLAGASNEQFF
D: TRBD1; size: .; V: TRBV18; CDR3: CASWGQGALDYGYTF
D: TRBD2; size: .; V: TRBV7-9; CDR3: CASSFLAGVGDTQYF
D: TRBD1; size: once; V: TRBV7-8; CDR3: CASSSRGSYEQYF
D: .; size: .; V: TRBV6-1; CDR3: CASRESAGRGDQPQHF
D: .; size: few; V: TRBV4-1; CDR3: CASSLRRGEQPQHF
D: TRBD2; size: .; V: TRBV9; CDR3: CASSAGTSGRGIMYF
D: TRBD1; size: once; V: TRBV18; CDR3: CASSPGQGDWGNQPQHF
D: TRBD2; size: .; V: TRBV28; CDR3: CASRSGGRAYEQYF
D: .; size: .; V: TRBV3-1/TRBV3-2; CDR3: CASSQDKGEGQLKELFF
D: .; size: .; V: TRBV21-1; CDR3: CASSPQGETQYF
D: .; size: .; V: TRBV3-1/TRBV3-2; CDR3: CASRDTGPGNTIYF
D: .; size: few; V: TRBV5-5; CDR3: CASSLRGGEGDQYF